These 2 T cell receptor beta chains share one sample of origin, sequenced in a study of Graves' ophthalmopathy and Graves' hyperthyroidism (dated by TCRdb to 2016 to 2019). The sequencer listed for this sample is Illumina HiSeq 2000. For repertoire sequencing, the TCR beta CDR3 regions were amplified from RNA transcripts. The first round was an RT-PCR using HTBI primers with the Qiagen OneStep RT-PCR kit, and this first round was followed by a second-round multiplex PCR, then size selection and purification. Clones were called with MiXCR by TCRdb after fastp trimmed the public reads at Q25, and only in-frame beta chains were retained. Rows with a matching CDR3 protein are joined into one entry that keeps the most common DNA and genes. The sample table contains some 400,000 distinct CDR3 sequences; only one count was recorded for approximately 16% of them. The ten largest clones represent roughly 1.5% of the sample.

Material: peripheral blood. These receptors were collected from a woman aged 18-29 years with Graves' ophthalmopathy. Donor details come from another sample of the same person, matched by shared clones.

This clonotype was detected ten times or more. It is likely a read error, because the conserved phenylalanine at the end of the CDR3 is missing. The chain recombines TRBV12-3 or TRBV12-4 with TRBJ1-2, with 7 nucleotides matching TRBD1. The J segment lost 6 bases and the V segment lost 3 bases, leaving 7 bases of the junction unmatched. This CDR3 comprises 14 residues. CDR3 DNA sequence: TGTGCCAGCAGTTTCGAGGGGGCGGTTGATGGCTACACCTCC. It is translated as CASSFEGAVDGYTS.

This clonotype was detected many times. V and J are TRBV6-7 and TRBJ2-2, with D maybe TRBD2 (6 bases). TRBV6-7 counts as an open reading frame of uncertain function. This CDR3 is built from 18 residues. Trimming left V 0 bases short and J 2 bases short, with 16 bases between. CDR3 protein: CASSYSTGGRGNTGELFF. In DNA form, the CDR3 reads TGTGCCAGCAGTTACTCGACTGGGGGGAGAGGTAACACCGGGGAGCTGTTTTTT.